One sample yielded the 5 T cell receptor beta chains listed below, sequenced in a study of T cell responses to AZD1222 COVID-19 vaccine. Clones were sequenced by immunoSEQ multiplex PCR, and TCRdb holds only the in-frame ones, with some missing. The table records around 100,000 clones, around 84% of them present only once. The sample in question was peripheral blood, obtained on day 0 of AZD1222 vaccination. All receptors come from an adult in good health.

The chain recombines TRBV5-6 with TRBJ2-7; D is unresolved. The ends were cut back, 0 bases at V and 0 bases at J, with 13 bases in the middle. This CDR3 has 16 residues. Germline CDR1 SGHDT, CDR2 YYEEEE. DNA of the CDR3: TGTGCCAGCAGCTTGGTCGGCTCCTACCACTCCTACGAGCAGTACTTC. It translates to CASSLVGSYHSYEQYF. The variable domain in full, completed from reference TRBV5-6 and TRBJ2-7, reads DAGVTQSPTHLIKTRGQQVTLRCSPKSGHDTVSWYQQALGQGPQFIFQYYEEEERQRGNFPDRFSGHQFPNYSSELNVNALLLGDSALYLCASSLVGSYHSYEQYFGPGTRLTVT.

The V and J genes are TRBV27 and TRBJ1-3; no clear D gene. This CDR3 has 14 amino acids. Between the trimmed V and J ends, which lost 8 bases and 0 bases, there was a span of 11 bases. Germline CDR1 reads MNHEY; CDR2 reads SMNVEV (reference sequence). CDR3 residues: CASHGSSSGNTIYF. The CDR3 DNA reads as TGTGCCAGCCACGGGTCGAGCTCTGGAAACACCATATATTTT.

The genes are TRBV3-1 (or the pseudogene TRBV3-2) and TRBJ2-2; possible D gene TRBD1, 5 bases. Germline V CDR1 and CDR2: LGHDT, YNNKEL (reference sequence). Trimming removed 7 bases at V and 7 bases at J, with 22 bases between. The CDR3 consists of 16 residues. CDR3 amino acids: CASTPPTGPQGGELFF. For the CDR3, the DNA is TGTGCCAGCACCCCCCCCACCGGGCCTCAGGGCGGGGAGCTGTTTTTT.

The genes are TRBV9 and TRBJ2-7, with no clear D. Between the trimmed V and J ends, which lost 3 bases and 4 bases, there was a span of 14 bases. Per germline, CDR1 SGDLS and CDR2 YYNGEE. CDR3 length: 14 residues. CDR3 coding DNA: TGTGCCAGCAGCGCTAGAGGCAGGAATTACGAGCAGTACTTC. Residues: CASSARGRNYEQYF.

This chain joins TRBV5-1 and TRBJ2-3; maybe TRBD2 (5 bases). In germline, CDR1 is SGHRS, CDR2 YFSETQ. This CDR3 has 16 amino acids. The V end was cut by 0 bases, the J end by 0 bases, with 11 bases between. The CDR3 DNA sequence: TGCGCCAGCAGCTTGGAGGCCAGGACTAGCACAGATACGCAGTATTTT. This translates into CASSLEARTSTDTQYF.